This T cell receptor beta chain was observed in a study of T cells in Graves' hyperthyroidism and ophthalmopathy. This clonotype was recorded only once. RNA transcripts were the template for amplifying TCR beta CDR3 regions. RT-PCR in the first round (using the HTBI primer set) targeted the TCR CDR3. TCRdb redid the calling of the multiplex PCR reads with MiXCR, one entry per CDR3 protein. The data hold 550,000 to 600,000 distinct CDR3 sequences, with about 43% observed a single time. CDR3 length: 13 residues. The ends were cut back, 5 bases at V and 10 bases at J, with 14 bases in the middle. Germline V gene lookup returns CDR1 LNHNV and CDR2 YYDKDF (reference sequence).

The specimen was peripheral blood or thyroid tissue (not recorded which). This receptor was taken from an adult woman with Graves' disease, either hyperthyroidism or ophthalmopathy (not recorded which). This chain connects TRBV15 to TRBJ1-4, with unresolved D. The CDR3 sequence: CATSGSDWGKLFF. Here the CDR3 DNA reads TGTGCCACCAGCGGGTCAGACTGGGGAAAACTGTTTTTT. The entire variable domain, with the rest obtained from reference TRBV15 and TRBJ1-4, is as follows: DAMVIQNPRYQVTQFGKPVTLSCSQTLNHNVMYWYQQKSSQAPKLLFHYYDKDFNNEADTPDNFQSRRPNTSFCFLDIRSPGLGDTAMYLCATSGSDWGKLFFGSGTQLSVL.